The present T cell receptor beta chain was sequenced within a study of T-cell reconstitution after alpha-beta-depleted transplantation in children (dated by TCRdb to about 2016). Study-wide context: Using TCR repertoire profiling, the study followed T-cell immune reconstitution in a quantitative way in children after TCRalphabeta/CD19-depleted allogeneic hematopoietic cell transplantation.

This clonotype has more than one count but fewer than ten. Its antigen is currently not known. No quality values exist for individual bases; no much larger clone is one base distant. Library creation used PCR. TCRdb lists the instrument as Illumina HiSeq 2500. To normalize quantification of the TCRbeta repertoire, the TCR libraries were built with molecular barcoding that relied on unique molecular identifiers. TCRdb took the public reads, trimmed them with fastp at Q25, ran MiXCR for clone calling and kept in-frame beta chains. Here each entry gathers all rows of one CDR3 protein and keeps the most common genes and DNA. Here the sample has about 540,000 distinct CDR3 sequences; about 17% occur a single time. In total, the top ten clones hold 3% to 4% of the sample. Compared with germline, V lacks 4 bases and J lacks 5 bases; bases without a gene match: 5. From cysteine to phenylalanine, the CDR3 is 14 amino acids long. Only the CDR3 DNA stays, 42 bases, in frame from base 1. Reading the germline V gene gives CDR1 SGHRS and CDR2 YFSETQ.

The clonotype was recovered from a human donor who donated a stem cell graft to a child with acute lymphoblastic leukemia. This chain is built from TRBV5-1 and TRBJ2-2, and TRBD1 matches 7 of the central bases. The specimen comprised PBMCs from the stem cell graft donor, sampled from the stem cell graft. The encoded CDR3 is CASSQKQGTGELFF. The DNA sequence is as follows: TGCGCCAGCAGCCAGAAACAGGGGACCGGGGAGCTGTTTTTT.